This TCR beta chain was recovered during a study of beta chain features in type 1 diabetes. The sequenced template was cDNA made from the entire isolated RNA. The method was immunoSEQ multiplex PCR; TCRdb's version includes in-frame clones alone and lacks a portion of them. The sample records 300,000 to 450,000 clones, roughly a fifth being singletons. A few counts support this clone. Per the germline V gene, CDR1 is GTSNPN and CDR2 is SVGIG (reference sequence). V gave up 0 bases and J gave up 0 bases, with 12 bases separating them. The CDR3 runs 16 residues. The TCR originated in a woman between 18 and 30 years old in good health. Sequencing input: naive CD4+ T cells from blood. The rearrangement links TRBV30 to TRBJ1-3, with D uncertain. CDR3 residues: CAWSVVALSSGNTIYF. The CDR3 region has the DNA TGTGCCTGGAGTGTAGTCGCCCTCAGCTCTGGAAACACCATATATTTT.